The 14 T cell receptor beta chains in this list originate from one sample, sequenced in a study of shared clonotypes between healthy human individuals. The data were produced by immunoSEQ multiplex PCR, yet TCRdb's version contains in-frame clones alone and is incomplete. Here the sample spans over 2,000,000 clones, approximately 92% being singletons. CD8 cells regarded as naive lacked CD45RO, were positively chosen for CCR7, and omitted terminally differentiated effector memory CD45RA+ cells. The specimen was naive CD8+ T cells from PBMCs. The receptors originated from a man in his late teens or twenties in good health. Some clones in this sample may be carry-over from other donors' samples.

V is TRBV6-5 and J is TRBJ1-4; TRBD1 matches at 8 bases. The CDR3 sequence is 15 residues long. The trim removed 5 bases at V and 3 bases at J, leaving 5 bases unmatched. From germline, CDR1 is MNHEY and CDR2 SVGAGI. The chain's CDR3 is CASSPTGEANEKLFF. In DNA form, the CDR3 reads TGTGCCAGCAGTCCGACAGGGGAAGCTAATGAAAAACTGTTTTTT.

V and J are TRBV4-1 and TRBJ1-2; D unresolved. The germline CDR1 and CDR2 sequences are MGHRA and YSYEKL. The V end was cut by 4 bases, the J end by 8 bases, with 23 bases between. The CDR3 is 16 amino acids. The CDR3 bases are TGCGCCAGCAGCCTAGACCCCGGCCCAACCCGGGAAGGCTACACCTTC. Translated: CASSLDPGPTREGYTF.

The J gene is TRBJ2-7, the V gene TRBV28, with D possibly matching TRBD2 (6 bases). V was cut by 3 bases and J by 3 bases, with 15 bases left in between. Per germline, CDR1 MDHEN and CDR2 SYDVKM. The CDR3 length is 15 residues. The chain's CDR3 is CASSFRLGNLYEQYF. CDR3 DNA: TGTGCCAGCAGTTTTCGACTAGGGAATCTCTACGAGCAGTACTTC.

The V call is TRBV5-8, the J call TRBJ2-1; 16 bases match TRBD2. The CDR3 extends over 18 amino acids. V was pared by 0 bases and J by 5 bases, with 5 bases of the junction left unmatched. Germline lookup yields CDR1 SGHTS and CDR2 YDEGEE. The CDR3 DNA reads as TGTGCCAGCAGCTTGGCCGGGACTAGCGGGAGGGAACACAATGAGCAGTTCTTC. Its protein is CASSLAGTSGREHNEQFF. The full variable domain, in which reference TRBV5-8 and TRBJ2-1 provide the parts outside the CDR3, is EAGVTQSPTHLIKTRGQQATLRCSPISGHTSVYWYQQALGLGLQFLLWYDEGEERNRGNFPPRFSGRQFPNYSSELNVNALELEDSALYLCASSLAGTSGREHNEQFFGPGTRLTVL.

The chain employs TRBV19 and TRBJ1-5; unclear D gene. Trimming removed 9 bases at V and 7 bases at J, with 16 bases between. This CDR3 spans 13 amino acids. Germline-derived CDR1 and CDR2 are LNHDA and SQIVND (reference sequence). CDR3 sequence reads: CASTLGGLQPQHF. CDR3 nucleotides: TGTGCCAGCACGCTGGGCGGTTTGCAGCCCCAGCATTTT.

This chain uses TRBV10-3 with TRBJ2-3, with 9 bases that match TRBD1. The CDR3 contains 16 residues. The V and J ends lost 6 bases and 6 bases, in that order; junction bases with no gene match: 13. The germline gives CDR1 ENHRY, CDR2 SYGVKD. CDR3: CAIRVTGQGREDTQYF. The DNA of the CDR3 is TGTGCCATCAGGGTGACTGGACAGGGGAGGGAGGATACGCAGTATTTT.

V and J are TRBV7-6 and TRBJ2-2; 7 positions match TRBD2. Losses at the gene ends were 6 bases for V and 5 bases for J; bases not matched to a gene: 15. The germline V gene encodes CDR1 SGHVS and CDR2 FNYEAQ. CDR3 size: 17 residues. The CDR3 DNA reads as TGTGCCAGCAGTCCCCAAGGTGGCGGGAGCTGGACCGGGGAGCTGTTTTTT. Translating it yields CASSPQGGGSWTGELFF.

V and J are TRBV6-1 and TRBJ2-7; possible D gene TRBD2, 7 bases. The V gene's germline CDR1 is MNHNS and CDR2 SASEGT. This CDR3 has 14 amino acids. Trimming cost V 7 bases and J 0 bases, with 13 bases left between them. The CDR3 DNA reads as TGTGCCAGCAAAGGGGGGGGCAGCTCCTACGAGCAGTACTTC. Protein product: CASKGGGSSYEQYF.

The chain joins TRBV7-9 to TRBJ2-1; 7 nucleotides match TRBD1. Germline CDR1 is SEHNR and CDR2 is FQNEAQ (reference sequence). The J segment lost 9 bases and the V segment lost 2 bases, leaving 7 bases of the junction unmatched. The CDR3 covers 14 residues. The CDR3 nucleotides are TGTGCCAGCAGCTTAACAGGGGCCAGGCTTGAGCAGTTCTTC. Translation gives CASSLTGARLEQFF.

Remarks on this clone: Other DNA sequences in this specimen translate into the identical CDR3. The chain combines TRBV5-1 with TRBJ1-1; possibly TRBD1 for D (5 bases). The CDR3 runs to 15 residues. Germline V gives CDR1 SGHRS, CDR2 YFSETQ. The ends were cut back, 0 bases at V and 5 bases at J, with 14 bases in the middle. The CDR3 spells CASSLDRGRDTEAFF. CDR3 DNA sequence: TGCGCCAGCAGCTTGGATCGGGGGAGGGATACTGAAGCTTTCTTT.

V gene TRBV19 combines with J gene TRBJ1-1; D is unclear. Germline V gene sequence: CDR1 LNHDA, CDR2 SQIVND (reference sequence). This CDR3 spans 11 amino acids. Trimming stripped 10 bases from V and 0 bases from J, with 6 bases between. The CDR3 protein is CATSMNTEAFF. CDR3 coding DNA: TGTGCCACTAGCATGAACACTGAAGCTTTCTTT.

The chain combines TRBV19 with TRBJ2-3; TRBD2 might be the D (6 bases). The CDR3 has 13 residues. Germline V gene lookup returns CDR1 LNHDA and CDR2 SQIVND (reference sequence). Trimming removed 3 bases from V and 5 bases from J, with 9 bases in between. CDR3 nucleotides: TGTGCCAGTAGTATGCGGGGCATAGATACGCAGTATTTT. Encoded protein: CASSMRGIDTQYF.

The V and J genes are TRBV7-3 and TRBJ1-3, with no clear D. V lost 2 bases to trimming and J lost 0 bases, with 14 bases between them. Germline loops: CDR1 SGHTA, CDR2 FQGTGA. The CDR3 has 17 residues. The CDR3 nucleotides read TGTGCCAGCAGCTTATTAGGAGGAGGAAGCTCTGGAAACACCATATATTTT. It specifies CASSLLGGGSSGNTIYF.

This rearrangement joins TRBV27 to TRBJ1-1; 8 nucleotides line up with TRBD1. From germline, CDR1 is MNHEY and CDR2 SMNVEV (reference sequence). The CDR3 spans 12 residues. The J segment lost 12 bases and the V segment lost 4 bases, leaving 7 bases of the junction unmatched. The CDR3 DNA reads TGTGCCAGCAGTTGGTGGACAGGGCAAACTTTCTTT. Protein sequence: CASSWWTGQTFF.